This TCR beta chain stems from a study of blood T cells in healthy people across ages. A sample-barcoded 5' primer and a J-beta primer mix were used in a second PCR of roughly 6 to 12 cycles. Tagging of each cDNA molecule was performed by a template-switch adaptor with 12 random nucleotides. TCRdb reprocessed the 5' RACE reads via MiXCR and lists one record per CDR3 protein. The sample holds approximately 360,000 distinct CDR3 sequences; approximately 47% are singletons and the top ten take 45% to 60%. The J segment lost 5 bases and the V segment lost 6 bases, leaving 9 bases of the junction unmatched. The CDR3 contains 14 residues.

The chain couples TRBV12-3 or TRBV12-4 to TRBJ2-5; 7 nucleotides agree with TRBD1. The sample taken for sequencing was blood. The sequence was collected from a man in his 60s in good health. The CDR3 is CASSQRGRGETQYF. The CDR3 DNA follows: TGTGCCAGCAGCCAAAGGGGGCGTGGGGAGACCCAGTACTTC.